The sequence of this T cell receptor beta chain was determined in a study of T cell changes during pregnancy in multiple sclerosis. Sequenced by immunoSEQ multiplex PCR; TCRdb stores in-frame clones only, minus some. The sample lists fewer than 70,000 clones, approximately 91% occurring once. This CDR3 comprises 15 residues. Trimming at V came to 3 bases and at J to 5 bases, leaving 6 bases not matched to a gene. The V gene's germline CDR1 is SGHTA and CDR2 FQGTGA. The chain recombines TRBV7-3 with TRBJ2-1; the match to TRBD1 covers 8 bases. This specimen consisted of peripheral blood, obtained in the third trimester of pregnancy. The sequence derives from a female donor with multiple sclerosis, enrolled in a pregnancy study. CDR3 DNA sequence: TGTGCCAGCAGCTTCCAGGGGGCGCTTAACAATGAGCAGTTCTTC. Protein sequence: CASSFQGALNNEQFF.